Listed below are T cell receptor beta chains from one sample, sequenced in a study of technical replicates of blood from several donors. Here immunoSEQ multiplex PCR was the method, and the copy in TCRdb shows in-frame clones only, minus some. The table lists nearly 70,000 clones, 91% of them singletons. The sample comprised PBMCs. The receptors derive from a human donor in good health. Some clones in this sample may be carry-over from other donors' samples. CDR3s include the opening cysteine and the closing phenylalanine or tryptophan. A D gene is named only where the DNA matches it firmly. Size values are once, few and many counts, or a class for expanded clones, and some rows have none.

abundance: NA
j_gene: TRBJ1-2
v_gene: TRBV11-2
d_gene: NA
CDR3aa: CASSPFGSGENYGYTF
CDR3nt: TGTGCCAGCAGCCCCTTTGGATCGGGGGAGAACTATGGCTACACCTTC

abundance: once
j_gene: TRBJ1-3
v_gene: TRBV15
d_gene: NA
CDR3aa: CATSRDPRSSGNTIYF
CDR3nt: TGTGCCACCAGCAGAGACCCGAGATCCTCTGGAAACACCATATATTTT

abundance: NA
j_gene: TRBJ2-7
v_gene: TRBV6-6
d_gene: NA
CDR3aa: CASSYETVYEQYF
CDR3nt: TGTGCCAGCAGTTACGAGACAGTCTACGAGCAGTACTTC

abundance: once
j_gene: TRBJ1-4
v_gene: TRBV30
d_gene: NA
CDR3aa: CAWSGGSGEKLFF
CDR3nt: TGTGCCTGGAGTGGTGGGAGCGGTGAAAAACTGTTTTTT

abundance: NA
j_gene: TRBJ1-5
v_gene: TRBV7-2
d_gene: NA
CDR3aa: CASSPAGGNQPQHF
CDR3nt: TGTGCCAGCAGCCCAGCCGGGGGGAATCAGCCCCAGCATTTT

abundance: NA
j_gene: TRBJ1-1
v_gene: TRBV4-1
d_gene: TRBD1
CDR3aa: CASSRAGGRGPGTEAFF
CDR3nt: TGCGCCAGCAGCAGAGCAGGGGGGCGGGGACCGGGAACTGAAGCTTTCTTT

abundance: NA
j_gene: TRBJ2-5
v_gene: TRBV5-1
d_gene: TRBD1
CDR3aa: CASSLQGQVGETQYF
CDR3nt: TGCGCCAGCAGCTTGCAGGGACAGGTGGGAGAGACCCAGTACTTC

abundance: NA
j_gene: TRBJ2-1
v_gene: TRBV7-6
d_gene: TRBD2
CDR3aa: CASSQGAGGKNEQFF
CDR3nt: TGTGCCAGCAGCCAAGGGGCGGGAGGGAAGAATGAGCAGTTCTTC

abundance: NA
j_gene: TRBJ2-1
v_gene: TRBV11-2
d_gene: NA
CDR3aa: CASSLAVGGAGNEQFF
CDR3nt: TGTGCCAGCAGCTTAGCTGTGGGGGGGGCGGGCAATGAGCAGTTCTTC

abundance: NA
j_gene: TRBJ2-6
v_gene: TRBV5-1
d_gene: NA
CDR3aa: CASSLQGPPNVLTF
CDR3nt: TGCGCCAGCAGCTTGCAGGGTCCGCCCAACGTCCTGACTTTC

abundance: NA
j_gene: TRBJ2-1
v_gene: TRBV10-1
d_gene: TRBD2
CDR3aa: CASSGRRGGRSDEQFF
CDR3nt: TGCGCCAGCAGCGGAAGGCGGGGCGGGAGGTCGGATGAGCAGTTCTTC

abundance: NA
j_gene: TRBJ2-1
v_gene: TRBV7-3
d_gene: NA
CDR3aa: CASSRKYGNEQFF
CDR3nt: TGTGCCAGCAGCCGAAAATACGGCAATGAGCAGTTCTTC

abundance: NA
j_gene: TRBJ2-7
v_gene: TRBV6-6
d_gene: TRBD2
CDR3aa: CASSYSRVAGFYEQYF
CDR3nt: TGTGCCAGCAGTTACTCCAGGGTAGCGGGGTTCTACGAGCAGTACTTC

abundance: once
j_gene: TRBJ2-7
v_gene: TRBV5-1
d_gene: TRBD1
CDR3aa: CASRPKAGTGSYEQYF
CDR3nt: TGCGCCAGCAGACCGAAAGCCGGGACAGGAAGCTACGAGCAGTACTTC

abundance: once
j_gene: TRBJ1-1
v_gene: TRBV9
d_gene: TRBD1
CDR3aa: CASSVWDSMNTEAFF
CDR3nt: TGTGCCAGCAGCGTCTGGGACAGCATGAACACTGAAGCTTTCTTT

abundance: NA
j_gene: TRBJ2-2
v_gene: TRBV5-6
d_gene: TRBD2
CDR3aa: CASSPSRTSGRVGTGELFF
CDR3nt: TGTGCCAGCAGCCCATCGAGGACTAGCGGGAGGGTCGGCACCGGGGAGCTGTTTTTT

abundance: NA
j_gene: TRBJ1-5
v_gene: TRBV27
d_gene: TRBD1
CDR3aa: CASSQRQGAKPQHF
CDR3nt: TGTGCCAGCAGTCAGCGACAGGGGGCGAAGCCCCAGCATTTT

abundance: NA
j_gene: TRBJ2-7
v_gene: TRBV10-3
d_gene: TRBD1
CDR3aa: CAISGGGQARGTEQYF
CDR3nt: TGTGCCATCAGTGGTGGAGGACAGGCGAGGGGGACCGAGCAGTACTTC

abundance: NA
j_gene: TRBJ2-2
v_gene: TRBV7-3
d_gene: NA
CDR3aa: CASSLSSQDTGELFF
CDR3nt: TGTGCCAGCAGCTTAAGTTCTCAGGACACCGGGGAGCTGTTTTTT

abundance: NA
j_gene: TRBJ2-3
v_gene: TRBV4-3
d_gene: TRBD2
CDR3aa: CASASGGARTDTQYF
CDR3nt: TGCGCCAGTGCTAGCGGGGGGGCCCGCACAGATACGCAGTATTTT

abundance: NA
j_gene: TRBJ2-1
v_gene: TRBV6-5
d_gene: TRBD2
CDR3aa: CASSYVSGGYNEQFF
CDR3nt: TGTGCCAGCAGTTACGTGAGCGGGGGGTACAATGAGCAGTTCTTC

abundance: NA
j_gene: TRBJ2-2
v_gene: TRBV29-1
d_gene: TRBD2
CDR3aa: CSVEDPGGGELFF
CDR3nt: TGCAGCGTTGAAGATCCGGGAGGCGGGGAGCTGTTTTTT

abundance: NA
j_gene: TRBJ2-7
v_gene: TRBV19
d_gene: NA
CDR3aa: CASSIRGRGYEQYF
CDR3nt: TGTGCCAGTAGTATAAGAGGCCGGGGATACGAGCAGTACTTC